This T cell receptor (beta chain) derives from a study of blood T cell repertoires in COVID-19. As for the study in general: Some COVID-19 samples were acute and others convalescent; all came from the United States, Italy and Spain.

The CDR3 is made up of 13 amino acids. Trimming pared 4 bases from V and 1 base from J, leaving 8 bases between. The table came from immunoSEQ multiplex PCR; TCRdb's copy has only in-frame clones and leaves some out. In the table there are a few hundred thousand clones, around nine tenths of which are singletons. The V and J genes are TRBV23-1 and TRBJ2-7; maybe TRBD1 (5 bases). TRBV23-1 is filed as an ORF, its function uncertain. The sequence derives from a man aged 55 to 69 who had recovered from COVID-19. The specimen was peripheral blood. The CDR3 DNA sequence: TGCGCCAGCAGTCTGACAGCGTCCTACGAGCAGTACTTC. Translation gives CASSLTASYEQYF.